Shown below are 15 T cell receptor beta chains from a single sample sequenced in a study of T cells after posttransplantation cyclophosphamide. Assay used: immunoSEQ multiplex PCR; TCRdb lists only in-frame clones, some missing. This table has 3,000 to 4,000 clones, 62% appearing once. The sample taken for sequencing was memory CD8+ T cells sorted from blood. The source is a man under 40 in good health and a related stem cell transplant donor.

The chain recombines TRBV6-5 with TRBJ2-1; possible D gene TRBD1, 5 bases. Germline-derived CDR1 and CDR2 are MNHEY and SVGAGI. CDR3 size: 15 residues. The ends were cut back, 0 bases at V and 0 bases at J, with 6 bases in the middle. The CDR3 DNA sequence: TGTGCCAGCAGTTACTCCGACAGCTCCTACAATGAGCAGTTCTTC. It translates to CASSYSDSSYNEQFF.

This clone was detected a few times. The CDR3 loop is CSVYRAEVRDTEAFF. In DNA form, the CDR3 reads TGCAGCGTTTACCGTGCAGAGGTGAGGGACACTGAAGCTTTCTTT. The rearrangement uses TRBV29-1 and TRBJ1-1; no reliable D call. CDR3 length: 15 residues. Germline CDR1 reads SQVTM; CDR2 reads ANQGSEA. With 5 bases removed from V and 3 bases from J, the gap between germline ends came to 19 bases. Variable domain in full (rest from reference TRBV29-1 and TRBJ1-1): SAVISQKPSRDICQRGTSLTIQCQVDSQVTMMFWYRQQPGQSLTLIATANQGSEATYESGFVIDKFPISRPNLTFSTLTVSNMSPEDSSIYLCSVYRAEVRDTEAFFGQGTRLTVV.

Regarding this clone: Other nucleotide sequences from this sample produce the same CDR3. The chain recombines TRBV9 with TRBJ2-1; possibly TRBD1 for D (6 bases). Trimming cost V 4 bases and J 0 bases, with 14 bases left between them. This CDR3 has 16 amino acids. The germline V gene has CDR1 SGDLS and CDR2 YYNGEE. The CDR3 sequence: CASSPRGGSSYNEQFF. The DNA of the CDR3 is TGTGCCAGCAGCCCGCGAGGGGGAAGCTCCTACAATGAGCAGTTCTTC.

By sample fraction, this clone is large (0.1 to 1%). The V gene is TRBV6-1, the J gene TRBJ2-2; tentatively, D is TRBD2 (6 bases). Trimming took 4 bases from V and 6 from J, leaving 12 bases between them. Germline CDR1 MNHNS, CDR2 SASEGT. The CDR3 runs 14 residues. DNA for the CDR3: TGTGCCAGCAGTGCCTCGGGACTCCCCGGGGAGCTGTTTTTT. Protein sequence: CASSASGLPGELFF.

This chain connects TRBV6-6 to TRBJ2-2, with D hard to call. Germline values: CDR1 MNHNY, CDR2 SVGAGI (reference sequence). Trimming cost V 0 bases and J 5 bases, with 4 bases left between them. The CDR3 sequence is 13 residues long. Here the CDR3 DNA reads TGTGCCAGCAGTTACTCACGGACCGGGGAGCTGTTTTTT. It yields the protein CASSYSRTGELFF.

This chain connects TRBV28 to TRBJ2-3, with 7 bases identical to TRBD1. CDR1 and CDR2 from the germline V gene are MDHEN and SYDVKM. The CDR3 is 16 residues long. Unmatched junction bases numbered 9, after V lost 0 bases and J lost 6 bases. This CDR3 is CASSLWGRGMEDTQYF. The CDR3 DNA follows: TGTGCCAGCAGTTTATGGGGCAGGGGGATGGAGGATACGCAGTATTTT. The full variable domain, rest sourced from reference TRBV28 and TRBJ2-3, is DVKVTQSSRYLVKRTGEKVFLECVQDMDHENMFWYRQDPGLGLRLIYFSYDVKMKEKGDIPEGYSVSREKKERFSLILESASTNQTSMYLCASSLWGRGMEDTQYFGPGTRLTVL.

The chain employs TRBV9 and TRBJ2-3; 8 nucleotides agree with TRBD1. This CDR3 is built from 15 residues. In germline, CDR1 is SGDLS, CDR2 YYNGEE. J gave up 6 bases and V 0 bases, and 6 bases lay outside the gene matches. In DNA, the CDR3 is TGTGCCAGCAGCGTAGTACAGGGGGGATTCGATACGCAGTATTTT. Translated, it gives CASSVVQGGFDTQYF.

This chain joins TRBV7-2 and TRBJ2-3; 8 nucleotides line up with TRBD2. The CDR3 extends over 16 amino acids. From germline, CDR1 is SGHTA and CDR2 FQGNSA. Trimming at V came to 2 bases and at J to 0 bases, leaving 4 bases not matched to a gene. In DNA, the CDR3 is TGTGCCAGCAGCTTATACGCGGGGGGAAGCACAGATACGCAGTATTTT. Translation: CASSLYAGGSTDTQYF.

The V and J genes are TRBV7-9 and TRBJ2-3; D might be TRBD2 (6 bases). CDR3 length: 16 amino acids. The germline CDR1 and CDR2 sequences are SEHNR and FQNEAQ (reference sequence). Trimming left V 6 bases short and J 4 bases short, with 20 bases between. The CDR3 DNA reads as TGTGCCAGCAGTCGCATACTAGCCCGGGATTCAGATACGCAGTATTTT. Translated: CASSRILARDSDTQYF. The full variable domain, completed using reference TRBV7-9 and TRBJ2-3, is DTGVSQNPRHKITKRGQNVTFRCDPISEHNRLYWYRQTLGQGPEFLTYFQNEAQLEKSRLLSDRFSAERPKGSFSTLEIQRTEQGDSAMYLCASSRILARDSDTQYFGPGTRLTVL.

V is TRBV27 and J is TRBJ2-5; weak D call: TRBD1 (5 bases). Gene TRBJ2-7 matches the end of the DNA better, so the J call may be wrong. The germline V gene encodes CDR1 MNHEY and CDR2 SMNVEV (reference sequence). The CDR3 totals 14 residues. CDR3 in DNA: TGTGCCAGCAGTTTACTCGGACATCCCTACGAGCAGTACTTC. Encoded protein: CASSLLGHPYEQYF.

This chain links TRBV7-9 with TRBJ2-7; 8 bases align to TRBD1. With V trimmed by 2 bases and J by 3 bases, 12 bases remained unmatched. This CDR3 is built from 17 residues. Per germline, CDR1 SEHNR and CDR2 FQNEAQ (reference sequence). CDR3 in DNA: TGTGCCAGCAGCTTACCCGCAGGGGGCTTGACCATCTACGAGCAGTACTTC. It encodes CASSLPAGGLTIYEQYF.

The chain is built from TRBV7-9 and TRBJ2-7; no clear D gene. The CDR3 consists of 14 residues. Per germline, CDR1 SEHNR and CDR2 FQNEAQ (reference sequence). Trimming took 3 bases from V and 3 from J, leaving 12 bases between them. The CDR3 is CASSFGFAGYEQYF. CDR3 nucleotide sequence: TGTGCCAGCAGCTTTGGTTTCGCAGGCTACGAGCAGTACTTC.

By frequency in the sample, this clone is medium-sized. This chain links TRBV5-4 with TRBJ2-2; D not resolved. This CDR3 has 14 amino acids. Germline V gives CDR1 SGHNT, CDR2 YYREEE (reference sequence). V lost 1 base and J 6 bases, leaving 10 bases between the germline ends. In DNA, the CDR3 is TGTGCCAGCAGCTTGTTCGGGTCGTCCGGGGAGCTGTTTTTT. Its translation: CASSLFGSSGELFF.

The rearrangement links TRBV5-1 to TRBJ2-7; tentative D call: TRBD1 (7 bases). V was trimmed by 6 bases and J by 9 bases, leaving 19 bases between them. Germline values: CDR1 SGHRS, CDR2 YFSETQ. The CDR3 has 13 residues. Here the CDR3 DNA reads TGCGCCAGCATAACCGCAGGGGGGTCCGGGCAGTACTTC. Residues: CASITAGGSGQYF.

V usage is TRBV7-3 and J usage is TRBJ1-2; D not certain. Trimming removed 5 bases from V and 8 bases from J, with 15 bases in between. CDR1 SGHTA and CDR2 FQGTGA come from the germline V gene. This CDR3 is built from 13 residues. CDR3 protein: CASSLRETGGYTF. CDR3 coding DNA: TGTGCCAGCAGCCTTCGGGAAACCGGAGGCTACACCTTC.